What follows is one T cell receptor (beta chain) and its context. Its antigen remains unidentified. This entry comes from a study of T cell repertoires in cytomegalovirus infection. Study at large: Evidence of both CMV infection and a matching HLA type came from public TCR beta signatures.

Germline CDR1 MGHRA, CDR2 YSYEKL. Trimming took 0 bases from V and 8 from J, leaving 8 bases between them. This CDR3 contains 13 residues. Findings and limits, study-wide: Ex vivo responses were dominated by HLA-C-restricted CMV-specific TCR beta clonotypes.

Via MiXCR, TCRdb re-called the reads, giving one row per CDR3 protein. The data contain fewer than 150,000 distinct CDR3 sequences, 30% to 35% of them singletons. The sequence derives from a human donor in good health (CMV status not recorded). Some clones in this sample may be carry-over from other donors' samples. This specimen consisted of CD8+ T cells from cultured PBMCs, obtained from culture after CMV antigen stimulation. The rearrangement joins TRBV4-1 to TRBJ2-1; D not resolved. In nucleotides, the CDR3 is TGCGCCAGCAGCCAAGATCGAGGCTATGAGCAGTTCTTC. It yields the protein CASSQDRGYEQFF.